This T cell receptor beta chain was identified during a study of T cell repertoires in cytomegalovirus infection. On the study more broadly: An indication of both CMV infection and matching HLA type came from public TCR beta signatures. General observations from the study: Accumulated public TCR beta family frequency recognized individuals carrying CMV together with the relevant HLA. The response measured ex vivo was dominated by TCR beta clonotypes (HLA-C-restricted and CMV-specific).

CDR1 MNHEY and CDR2 SMNVEV come from the germline V gene (reference sequence). V trimming: 10 bases; J trimming: 9 bases; junction bases outside the gene matches: 8. The CDR3 is made up of 11 amino acids. MiXCR was run by TCRdb on the reads, yielding one entry per CDR3 protein. The sample includes about 320,000 distinct CDR3 sequences, approximately 9.5% of them seen just once. This clonotype was detected only a few times. The antigen is undetermined. The clonotype was recovered from a human donor in good health (CMV status not recorded). Some clones in this sample may be carry-over from other donors' samples. The gene calls are TRBV27 and TRBJ1-1; 7 nucleotides match TRBD1. Sequences were obtained from PBMCs. The CDR3 nucleotides read TGTGCCACCCATAGACAGGGCCAAGCTTTCTTT. Translated, it gives CATHRQGQAFF.